What follows are 19 T cell receptor beta chains derived from one specimen sequenced in a study of cytomegalovirus exposure and HLA in healthy donors. This PCR relied on a set of 60 Vbeta primers and 13 Jbeta primers. This table comes from immunoSEQ multiplex PCR, and its TCRdb copy is limited to in-frame clones, with some not included. Here the sample spans about 110,000 clones, 74% being singletons. The sample comprised PBMCs. The receptors here all came from a woman between 40 and 55 years old in good health and CMV-seropositive.

The chain recombines TRBV7-9 with TRBJ2-1; D unresolved. Trimming took off 5 bases at V and 10 bases at J, with 9 bases between the two ends. Looked up from germline, CDR1 is SEHNR and CDR2 is FQNEAQ (reference sequence). The CDR3 totals 11 residues. The CDR3 spells CASSPREEQFF. As DNA, the CDR3 is TGTGCCAGCAGCCCACGCGAAGAGCAGTTCTTC.

The rearrangement joins TRBV7-3 to TRBJ1-1, with D possibly being TRBD1 (6 bases). This CDR3 has 15 amino acids. Trimming took 6 bases from V and 3 from J, leaving 17 bases between them. In germline, CDR1 is SGHTA, CDR2 FQGTGA. For the CDR3, the DNA is TGTGCCAGCAGGGTTGGTCCTTCAGGGGACACTGAAGCTTTCTTT. This codes for CASRVGPSGDTEAFF.

This chain connects TRBV6-6 to TRBJ1-1; 9 nucleotides match TRBD1. This CDR3 contains 15 residues. Germline V CDR1 and CDR2: MNHNY, SVGAGI (reference sequence). The J segment lost 9 bases and the V segment lost 4 bases, leaving 12 bases of the junction unmatched. CDR3 in amino acids: CASSFGGQGLSKAFF. DNA for the CDR3: TGTGCCAGCAGTTTCGGGGGACAGGGACTAAGTAAAGCTTTCTTT.

The V gene is TRBV11-2, the J gene TRBJ2-7, with 9 bases that match TRBD2. V was clipped by 0 bases and J by 4 bases; unmatched bases: 13. Germline CDR1 is SGHAT and CDR2 is FQNNGV. The CDR3 spans 18 residues. The CDR3 is CASSLDRSGLAFLYEQYF. The CDR3 coding sequence is TGTGCCAGCAGCTTAGATCGTTCCGGACTAGCGTTTCTGTACGAGCAGTACTTC.

The J gene is TRBJ1-1, the V gene TRBV6-5, with TRBD1 matching 8 bases. The germline V gene encodes CDR1 MNHEY and CDR2 SVGAGI. CDR3 length equals 14 residues. The ends lost 6 bases at V and 5 bases at J; junction bases unmatched: 8. The CDR3: CASRSRQGSTEAFF. The DNA for the CDR3 is TGTGCCAGCAGAAGCCGACAGGGGTCTACTGAAGCTTTCTTT.

The chain combines TRBV4-2 with TRBJ1-2; 12 bases align to TRBD1. V lost 4 bases, J lost 6 bases, and 6 bases stayed unmatched. Germline V gene lookup returns CDR1 LGHNA and CDR2 YNFKEQ. CDR3 size: 15 residues. The CDR3 here is CASSRPGQGADGYTF. The CDR3 DNA is TGTGCCAGCAGCCGCCCGGGACAGGGGGCAGATGGCTACACCTTC.

The chain joins TRBV29-1 to TRBJ1-3; possible D gene TRBD1, 5 bases. Deletions cut 2 bases from V and 8 bases from J, with 16 bases between. Germline values: CDR1 SQVTM, CDR2 ANQGSEA. The CDR3 has 14 residues. CDR3 sequence (DNA): TGCAGCGTTGAAAGTAAGGGGTCGGAGTACACCATATATTTT. This codes for CSVESKGSEYTIYF.

In its sample, this clone was seen a few times. Other DNA sequences in this specimen translate into the identical CDR3. The J gene is TRBJ1-1, the V gene TRBV30; D gene unclear. The CDR3 covers 13 residues. The V gene lost 0 bases and the J gene lost 0 bases, with 5 bases spanning the gap. The germline V gene has CDR1 GTSNPN and CDR2 SVGIG (reference sequence). Here the CDR3 reads CAWSVGVNTEAFF. The CDR3 region has the DNA TGTGCCTGGAGTGTTGGAGTGAACACTGAAGCTTTCTTT.

The chain employs TRBV25-1 and TRBJ1-2; D gene ambiguous. This CDR3 contains 12 residues. In germline, CDR1 is MGHDK, CDR2 SYGVNS. V lost 4 bases, J lost 8 bases, and 11 bases lay in between. CDR3: CASSVNSRGYTF. CDR3 sequence (DNA): TGTGCCAGCAGTGTAAACAGCCGCGGCTACACCTTC.

Written as DNA, the CDR3 is TGTGCCAGCAGCCCGACTAGCGGGGGGGCCAGGACCGGGGAGCTGTTTTTT. Its translation is CASSPTSGGARTGELFF. V and J are TRBV11-3 and TRBJ2-2, with TRBD2 matching over 14 bases. V was pared by 5 bases and J by 5 bases, with 7 bases of the junction left unmatched. The CDR3 is 17 amino acids. Germline CDR1 is SGHNT and CDR2 is YENEEA.

The chain uses TRBV5-1 and TRBJ2-3, with no clear D. V was cut by 5 bases and J by 0 bases, with 10 bases left in between. The V gene's germline CDR1 is SGHRS and CDR2 YFSETQ. This CDR3 has 14 residues. The CDR3 sequence: CASSPGESTDTQYF. In DNA, the CDR3 is TGCGCCAGCAGTCCGGGTGAGAGCACAGATACGCAGTATTTT.

This clone occurred once. This chain uses TRBV6-1 with TRBJ1-1, with 8 positions matching TRBD1. Germline V gene data show CDR1 as MNHNS and CDR2 as SASEGT. The CDR3 is 15 residues long. The V and J ends lost 4 bases and 4 bases, in that order; junction bases with no gene match: 8. The CDR3: CASSGRQGMSTEAFF. In DNA form, the CDR3 reads TGTGCCAGCAGTGGAAGACAGGGGATGAGCACTGAAGCTTTCTTT.

This clone was counted a few times. The V and J genes are TRBV9 and TRBJ1-2; the match to TRBD1 covers 9 bases. The trim removed 3 bases at V and 4 bases at J, leaving 10 bases unmatched. This CDR3 has 16 amino acids. Germline V gene sequence: CDR1 SGDLS, CDR2 YYNGEE. The CDR3: CASSGRDRAYFYGYTF. The CDR3 DNA is TGTGCCAGCAGCGGCCGGGACAGGGCTTACTTCTATGGCTACACCTTC.

The V gene is TRBV25-1, the J gene TRBJ1-2; maybe TRBD1 (5 bases). The CDR3 is made up of 15 amino acids. Trimming stripped 4 bases from V and 5 bases from J, with 17 bases between. CDR1 MGHDK and CDR2 SYGVNS come from the germline V gene. Here the CDR3 reads CASSGNSGREYGYTF. In DNA, the CDR3 is TGTGCCAGCAGTGGTAATTCGGGACGGGAGTATGGCTACACCTTC.

The rearrangement links TRBV9 to TRBJ2-5; D possibly corresponds to TRBD2 (7 bases). V was trimmed by 0 bases and J by 1 base, leaving 16 bases between them. Germline V CDR1 and CDR2: SGDLS, YYNGEE. This CDR3 comprises 17 residues. CDR3 DNA sequence: TGTGCCAGCAGCGTAGGTGTTGCGGGGGCAGCCCAAGAGACCCAGTACTTC. Translation gives CASSVGVAGAAQETQYF.

The J gene is TRBJ1-1, the V gene TRBV5-1; 7 bases map to TRBD1. The trim removed 4 bases at V and 0 bases at J, leaving 3 bases unmatched. The CDR3 extends over 14 amino acids. Germline-derived CDR1 and CDR2 are SGHRS and YFSETQ. The CDR3 sequence is CASSITGVNTEAFF. CDR3 coding DNA: TGCGCCAGCAGCATAACAGGGGTGAACACTGAAGCTTTCTTT. Combining the CDR3 with reference TRBV5-1 and TRBJ1-1 gives the whole variable domain KAGVTQTPRYLIKTRGQQVTLSCSPISGHRSVSWYQQTPGQGLQFLFEYFSETQRNKGNFPGRFSGRQFSNSRSEMNVSTLELGDSALYLCASSITGVNTEAFFGQGTRLTVV.

This rearrangement joins TRBV12-5 to TRBJ2-3, with 9 bases lining up with TRBD2. Looked up from germline, CDR1 is LGHNT and CDR2 is FRNRAP. The trim removed 3 bases at V and 5 bases at J, leaving 9 bases unmatched. The CDR3 extends over 16 amino acids. CDR3 sequence reads: CASGFFAGGPGDTQYF. In DNA, the CDR3 is TGTGCTAGTGGTTTCTTCGCGGGGGGGCCAGGAGATACGCAGTATTTT.

The sample holds one count of this clone. The chain joins TRBV7-3 to TRBJ2-5, with 8 bases fitting TRBD1. Germline V CDR1 and CDR2: SGHTA, FQGTGA. V trimming: 5 bases; J trimming: 5 bases; junction bases outside the gene matches: 7. The CDR3 sequence is 14 residues long. In DNA form, the CDR3 reads TGTGCCAGCAGCGATACAGGGGGAACGGAGACCCAGTACTTC. Encoded protein: CASSDTGGTETQYF.

The V gene is TRBV6-5, the J gene TRBJ2-3; D call uncertain. The ends were cut back, 11 bases at V and 4 bases at J, with 19 bases in the middle. The CDR3 sequence is 14 residues long. Germline values: CDR1 MNHEY, CDR2 SVGAGI. The CDR3 reads CAAREATTADTQYF. The DNA for the CDR3 is TGTGCCGCCCGTGAGGCGACCACCGCAGATACGCAGTATTTT.